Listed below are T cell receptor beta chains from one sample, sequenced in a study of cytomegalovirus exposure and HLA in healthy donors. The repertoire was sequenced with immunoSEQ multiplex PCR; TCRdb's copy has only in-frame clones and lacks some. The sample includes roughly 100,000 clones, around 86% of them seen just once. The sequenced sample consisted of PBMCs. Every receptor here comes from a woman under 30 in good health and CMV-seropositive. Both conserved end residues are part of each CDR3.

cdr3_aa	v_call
CASSSSGLAGYEQYF	TRBV6-5
CATSRETGGANIQYF	TRBV15
CASSLAGSNEQFF	TRBV7-7
CASSQVGASNEKLFF	TRBV14
CASSTGQGNTGELFF	TRBV5-1
CASSQAGRGLNQPQHF	TRBV4-1
CASSQDVAVNEKLFF	TRBV4-2
CASSSLTGNYEQYF	TRBV11-2
CASSFPPSDSTGELFF	TRBV28
CASSPQGILSYEQYF	TRBV11-3
CATPRREGVRDTQYF	TRBV2
CRGTGNYGYTF	TRBV20-1
CASSEWASGRPEQYF	TRBV10-2
CASSNRDRSSYEQYF	TRBV6-5
CASAQTGAIYEQYF	TRBV6-1
CASSLSVGTKEETQYF	TRBV5-4
CATTSDRSYNEKLFF	TRBV10-1
CASSSPTGAYEQYF	TRBV28
CAISATAGGWETQYF	TRBV10-3
CAWSELYNEQFF	TRBV30
CASSLEGSGSFSDTQYF	TRBV5-1
CASSPGTGTDTQYF	TRBV5-1
CASSLVGKTPIHTGELFF	TRBV11-2
CATSPAGYTEAFF	TRBV30
CASSEPGGVNTEAFF	TRBV28
CASSYGGGNQPQHF	TRBV6-8
CASSPSVSSYNEQFF	TRBV9
CASSARDRPGNTIYF	TRBV9
CASSVDRPPPDTQYF	TRBV5-1
CASRPEVAPTETQYF	TRBV6-1
CASSQDRAGYTF	TRBV4-2
CASSSNRGGGQPQHF	TRBV11-2
CASSLSGGPSNEKLFF	TRBV7-9
CASTPSRVPGRYEQYF	TRBV7-9
CAWTGTGSTGELFF	TRBV30
CASSPLSGQVGEKLFF	TRBV18
CASSTGYNQPQHF	TRBV19
CASRAEGGYTF	TRBV6-1
CASRTGQSGYGYTF	TRBV5-1
CASSRGEAGGNEQFF	TRBV4-1
CASSHIPETQYF	TRBV14
CASRPGTGNTEAFF	TRBV27
CATSREGQQTGGYTF	TRBV15
CASTRRDRPNYGYTF	TRBV6-1
CASSGRTSGTHEQFF	TRBV28